This TCR beta chain was sequenced in a study of identical twins. Points from the study as a whole: There were fewer insertions in abundant cord blood beta clonotypes, but memory repertoires showed no such pattern. Beta out-of-frame sequences showed weaker excess sharing between twins.

One entry per CDR3 protein, called by TCRdb with MiXCR from the 5' RACE reads. The sample has some 330,000 distinct CDR3 sequences, roughly 10% seen once. This clonotype has ten or more counts. What it recognizes is unknown. This sequence was found in a woman aged 45-60 years in good health. The sample consisted of naive T cells sorted from blood.

The CDR3 region has the DNA TGTGCCAGCAGCCGTCCTACGACAGGGCAGGGAAACATTGGATACGAGCAGTACTTC. It yields the protein CASSRPTTGQGNIGYEQYF. The chain joins TRBV6-5 to TRBJ2-7; 7 nucleotides line up with TRBD1. Trimming took 6 bases from V and 4 from J; bases not matched to a gene: 24. Germline V gene sequence: CDR1 MNHEY, CDR2 SVGAGI. The CDR3 is 19 amino acids.